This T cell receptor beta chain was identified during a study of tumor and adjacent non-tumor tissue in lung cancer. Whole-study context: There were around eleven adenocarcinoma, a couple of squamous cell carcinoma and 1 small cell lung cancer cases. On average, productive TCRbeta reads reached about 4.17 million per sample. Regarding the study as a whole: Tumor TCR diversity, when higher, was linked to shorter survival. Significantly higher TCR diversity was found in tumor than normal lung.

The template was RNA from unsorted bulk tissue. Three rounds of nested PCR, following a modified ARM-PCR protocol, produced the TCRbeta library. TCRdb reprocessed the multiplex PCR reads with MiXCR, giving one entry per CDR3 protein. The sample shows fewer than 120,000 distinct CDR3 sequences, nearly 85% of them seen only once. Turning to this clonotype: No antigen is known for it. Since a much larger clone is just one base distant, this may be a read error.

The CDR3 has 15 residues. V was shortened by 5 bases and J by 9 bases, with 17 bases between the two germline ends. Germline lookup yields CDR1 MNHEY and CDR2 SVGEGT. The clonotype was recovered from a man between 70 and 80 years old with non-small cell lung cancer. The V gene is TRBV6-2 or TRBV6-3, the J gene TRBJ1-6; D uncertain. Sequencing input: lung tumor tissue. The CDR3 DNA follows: TGTGCCAGCAGTCGACTCGAGTCAGCCGGTTCACCCCTCCACTTT. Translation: CASSRLESAGSPLHF.